The next 20 T cell receptor beta chains were all read from a single sample in a study of blood T cell repertoires in COVID-19. Profiled with immunoSEQ multiplex PCR; TCRdb holds only in-frame clones, not every one. The sample consists of about 130,000 clones, 85% to 90% of them appearing once. Sequencing was done on a sample of peripheral blood. Every receptor here comes from a human donor in a cohort sampled during active COVID-19.

V is TRBV5-6 and J is TRBJ1-6, with 9 bases aligning to TRBD1. Germline V CDR1 and CDR2: SGHDT, YYEEEE. V lost 2 bases to trimming and J lost 5 bases; unmatched junction nucleotides: 5. The CDR3 runs 16 residues. The CDR3 sequence: CASSFGTGTHNSPLHF. The DNA for the CDR3 is TGTGCCAGCAGCTTTGGGACAGGGACTCATAATTCACCCCTCCACTTT.

Details on this clone: Other nucleotide sequences in the sample specify the same CDR3. This chain connects TRBV11-2 to TRBJ1-1; 7 bases match TRBD1. This CDR3 region has 13 residues. The ends lost 3 bases at V and 8 bases at J; junction bases unmatched: 6. Germline-derived CDR1 and CDR2 are SGHAT and FQNNGV. The CDR3 region has the DNA TGTGCCAGCAGCTTTTCGACAGGGAAAGAAGCTTTCTTT. This codes for CASSFSTGKEAFF.

V is TRBV7-6 and J is TRBJ1-1, with D tentatively TRBD1 (5 bases). This CDR3 has 13 residues. Germline V gives CDR1 SGHVS, CDR2 FNYEAQ. The ends were cut back, 2 bases at V and 4 bases at J, with 8 bases in the middle. The CDR3 DNA follows: TGTGCCAGCAGCTTACGGGGGGGCACTGAAGCTTTCTTT. Residues: CASSLRGGTEAFF. Complete variable domain (other parts from reference TRBV7-6 and TRBJ1-1): GAGVSQSPRYKVTKRGQDVALRCDPISGHVSLYWYRQALGQGPEFLTYFNYEAQQDKSGLPNDRFSAERPEGSISTLTIQRTEQRDSAMYRCASSLRGGTEAFFGQGTRLTVV.

This chain links TRBV29-1 with TRBJ1-5; 7 bases fit TRBD1. Trimming cost V 4 bases and J 6 bases; bases outside gene matches: 9. From germline, CDR1 is SQVTM and CDR2 ANQGSEA. The CDR3 has 14 amino acids. DNA for the CDR3: TGCAGCGTTGTGGGAGAGGACAGGACTCAGCCCCAGCATTTT. Amino acids: CSVVGEDRTQPQHF.

CDR3 DNA sequence: TGTGCCACCAGCCCGACGAGGGCGGGGAGAGAGACCCAGTACTTC. Translated: CATSPTRAGRETQYF. The chain employs TRBV15 and TRBJ2-5; possibly TRBD2 for D (6 bases). The CDR3 sequence is 15 residues long. Per germline, CDR1 LNHNV and CDR2 YYDKDF (reference sequence). V lost 5 bases and J lost 4, with 17 bases in between.

This chain links TRBV5-1 with TRBJ2-6, with TRBD1 matching over 7 bases. Germline V gene lookup returns CDR1 SGHRS and CDR2 YFSETQ. This CDR3 has 14 amino acids. V dropped 8 bases and J dropped 2; count of bases not matched to a gene: 4. As DNA, the CDR3 is TGCGCCAGTGACAGGGACCCTGGGGCCAACGTCCTGACTTTC. This gives the protein CASDRDPGANVLTF.

The gene calls are TRBV9 and TRBJ1-3; 7 nucleotides match TRBD1. There are 16 residues in the CDR3. V lost 4 bases to trimming and J lost 2 bases; unmatched junction nucleotides: 9. Germline V gene lookup returns CDR1 SGDLS and CDR2 YYNGEE. CDR3 region: CASSKTTGVPGNTIYF. The CDR3 coding sequence is TGTGCCAGCAGCAAGACAACAGGGGTCCCTGGAAACACCATATATTTT.

V gene TRBV7-2 combines with J gene TRBJ1-2; D ambiguous. Germline loops: CDR1 SGHTA, CDR2 FQGNSA. The V end lost 4 bases, the J end lost 8 bases, and 14 bases lay between the germline ends. The CDR3 runs 13 residues. This chain's CDR3 is CASSSPVPGGYTF. The CDR3 DNA reads TGTGCCAGCAGCTCACCGGTCCCGGGAGGCTACACCTTC.

The V gene is TRBV19, the J gene TRBJ1-5; D is uncertain. The CDR3 contains 13 residues. Per germline, CDR1 LNHDA and CDR2 SQIVND (reference sequence). Trimming took 4 bases from V and 5 from J, leaving 9 bases between them. The CDR3 DNA reads TGTGCCAGTAGTAACACGGGGTATCAGCCCCAGCATTTT. As protein: CASSNTGYQPQHF. The variable domain in full, completed from reference TRBV19 and TRBJ1-5, reads DGGITQSPKYLFRKEGQNVTLSCEQNLNHDAMYWYRQDPGQGLRLIYYSQIVNDFQKGDIAEGYSVSREKKESFPLTVTSAQKNPTAFYLCASSNTGYQPQHFGDGTRLSIL.

This clone showed up just a few times. The genes are TRBV30 and TRBJ1-5; the D is unclear. The germline CDR1 and CDR2 sequences are GTSNPN and SVGIG (reference sequence). V lost 3 bases and J 5 bases, leaving 11 bases between the germline ends. This CDR3 spans 13 amino acids. CDR3 nucleotide sequence: TGTGCCTGGAGCGAGGTCGGTCATCAGCCCCAGCATTTT. Translating gives CAWSEVGHQPQHF.

The chain uses TRBV12-5 and TRBJ1-1; maybe TRBD1 (5 bases). V lost 1 base, J lost 8 bases, and 11 bases lay in between. Per the germline V gene, CDR1 is LGHNT and CDR2 is FRNRAP. The CDR3 has 13 residues. The CDR3 bases are TGTGCTAGTGGTTTGGACACCCCAGGGGAAGCTTTCTTT. Protein sequence: CASGLDTPGEAFF.

A single count supports this clone. The chain uses TRBV12-3 or TRBV12-4 and TRBJ1-2; tentatively, D is TRBD1 (5 bases). CDR3 length: 12 amino acids. The V gene lost 7 bases and the J gene lost 7 bases, with 13 bases spanning the gap. CDR3 loop: CASTWWGGGYTF. DNA for the CDR3: TGTGCCAGCACATGGTGGGGGGGTGGCTACACCTTC.

This clone was recorded only once. The chain uses TRBV7-2 and TRBJ2-1, with 8 nucleotides matching TRBD2. V was clipped by 5 bases and J by 3 bases; unmatched bases: 3. The CDR3 has 14 residues. CDR1 and CDR2 from the germline V gene are SGHTA and FQGNSA. The CDR3 DNA reads as TGTGCCAGCAGCCCGGCGGGGGGCTACAATGAGCAGTTCTTC. Its translation: CASSPAGGYNEQFF.

This clone was detected only a few times. This chain links TRBV9 with TRBJ1-1; the D is unclear. Trimming left V 4 bases short and J 4 bases short, with 11 bases between. CDR3 size: 13 residues. Looked up from germline, CDR1 is SGDLS and CDR2 is YYNGEE. CDR3 coding DNA: TGTGCCAGCAGCAGCGTAATGGGCACTGAAGCTTTCTTT. This encodes CASSSVMGTEAFF.

The CDR3 sequence: CASSIGTPQETQYF. As DNA, the CDR3 is TGTGCCAGCAGTATAGGGACACCGCAAGAGACCCAGTACTTC. The chain is built from TRBV27 and TRBJ2-5, with a weak D call TRBD1 (6 bases). The CDR3 sequence is 14 residues long. The germline V gene encodes CDR1 MNHEY and CDR2 SMNVEV (reference sequence). The V end lost 5 bases, the J end lost 2 bases, and 12 bases lay between the germline ends.

Remarks on this clone: This clone may be a read error of a much larger clone one base away. The gene calls are TRBV7-2 and TRBJ2-7, with D hard to call. V was pared by 1 base and J by 0 bases, with 4 bases between. CDR3 length: 13 residues. Per the germline V gene, CDR1 is SGHTA and CDR2 is FQGNSA. This chain's CDR3 is CASSLDTSYEQYF. As DNA, the CDR3 is TGTGCCAGCAGCTTAGACACCTCCTACGAGCAGTACTTC. Based on the CDR3 plus reference TRBV7-2 and TRBJ2-7, the full variable domain is GAGVSQSPSNKVTEKGKDVELRCDPISGHTALYWYRQSLGQGLEFLIYFQGNSAPDKSGLPSDRFSAERTGGSVSTLTIQRTQQEDSAVYLCASSLDTSYEQYFGPGTRLTVT.

This clone occurred once. V is TRBV27 and J is TRBJ1-1; TRBD1 matches at 8 bases. The germline gives CDR1 MNHEY, CDR2 SMNVEV (reference sequence). The trim removed 1 base at V and 3 bases at J, leaving 1 base unmatched. CDR3 length equals 14 residues. Here the CDR3 DNA reads TGTGCCAGCAGTTTATTACAGGGGGACACTGAAGCTTTCTTT. Residues: CASSLLQGDTEAFF.

The V gene is TRBV19, the J gene TRBJ1-4, with D maybe TRBD1 (6 bases). The germline V gene encodes CDR1 LNHDA and CDR2 SQIVND (reference sequence). V lost 7 bases, J lost 3 bases, and 15 bases lay in between. The CDR3 sequence is 15 residues long. Written as DNA, the CDR3 is TGTGCCAGTAACGCAGGGGCGGTGGCTAATGAAAAACTGTTTTTT. Its translation is CASNAGAVANEKLFF.

The chain has TRBV30 and TRBJ2-2; TRBD2 agrees at 8 bases. CDR3 size: 12 residues. V dropped 8 bases and J dropped 6; count of bases not matched to a gene: 5. The V gene's germline CDR1 is GTSNPN and CDR2 SVGIG (reference sequence). The CDR3 reads CATGLVAGELFF. DNA of the CDR3: TGTGCCACGGGACTAGTGGCCGGGGAGCTGTTTTTT. The full variable domain, its missing parts supplied by reference TRBV30 and TRBJ2-2, is SQTIHQWPATLVQPVGSPLSLECTVEGTSNPNLYWYRQAAGRGLQLLFYSVGIGQISSEVPQNLSASRPQDRQFILSSKKLLLSDSGFYLCATGLVAGELFFGEGSRLTVL.

V and J are TRBV11-3 and TRBJ2-3, with D possibly TRBD2 on 6 matching bases. Trimming removed 5 bases at V and 2 bases at J, with 20 bases between. The CDR3 loop spans 17 amino acids. CDR1 and CDR2 (germline): SGHNT, YENEEA. CDR3 sequence reads: CASSPYRDSPLTDTQYF. In nucleotides, the CDR3 is TGTGCCAGCAGCCCATATAGGGACTCCCCTCTCACAGATACGCAGTATTTT.